This entry is about one T cell receptor beta chain. Participants were aged about 18 to 89 years from some 24 US areas. Clinical histories supplied by participants themselves formed the basis of cohort assignment. Donors in Cohort 3 who had recovered were those with two negative PCRs, healthcare professional clearance, or resolution of their symptoms. This sample was included in a study of blood T cell repertoires in COVID-19. Per the study methods: Using reference gene primer amplification, nucleated cell counts were estimated. Assay: immunoSEQ multiplex PCR; the TCRdb copy retains only in-frame clones and omits some. The V and J calls and clone size are taken from that table; D and trimming were inferred from the DNA. The sample contains a few hundred thousand clones, 87% of which appear only once. CDR1 SGHRS and CDR2 YFSETQ come from the germline V gene. CDR3 size: 15 residues. The V gene end was trimmed by 4 bases and the J gene end by 1 base; junction bases not matched to a gene: 6.

Source material: PBMCs or T cells enriched from blood (not recorded which). The chain has TRBV5-1 and TRBJ1-1, with 8 nucleotides matching TRBD1. This clonotype was sampled from a woman in her twenties or thirties who had recovered from COVID-19. The CDR3 DNA sequence: TGCGCCAGCAGCGTGACGGGACAGGCGAACACTGAAGCTTTCTTT. Translating gives CASSVTGQANTEAFF.